Listed below are T cell receptor beta chains from one sample, sequenced in a study of memory CD4+ T cells and cytomegalovirus serostatus. Measured with immunoSEQ multiplex PCR; TCRdb has only the in-frame clones, and not every one. Seen here are 65,000 to 95,000 clones, approximately 84% observed once, and the top ten hold around 0.84%. Input material: memory CD4+ T cells from blood. The receptors derive from an adult in good health and CMV-seronegative. Both conserved end residues are part of each CDR3. Fields, in order: clone size, D gene, V gene, J gene, CDR3 protein, CDR3 DNA. D genes are given only for firm matches. Clone size is stated in some rows and not others, as once, few, many or a class when expanded.

size: once; D: NA; V: TRBV7-2; J: TRBJ2-3; CDR3: CASSSLDTQYF; DNA: TGTGCCAGCAGCTCCTTAGATACGCAGTATTTT
size: NA; D: NA; V: TRBV9; J: TRBJ1-2; CDR3: CASSPHSNYGYTF; DNA: TGTGCCAGCAGCCCCCACAGTAACTATGGCTACACCTTC
size: NA; D: NA; V: TRBV11-2; J: TRBJ1-2; CDR3: CASSLDPSAAYGYTF; DNA: TGTGCCAGCAGCTTAGATCCATCCGCAGCCTATGGCTACACCTTC
size: NA; D: TRBD2; V: TRBV5-1; J: TRBJ2-7; CDR3: CASSLDQGGRAYEQYF; DNA: TGCGCCAGCAGCTTGGACCAGGGAGGGAGGGCCTACGAGCAGTACTTC
size: NA; D: TRBD2; V: TRBV9; J: TRBJ2-2; CDR3: CASSAITSGDGGELFF; DNA: TGTGCCAGCAGCGCAATAACTAGCGGTGATGGCGGGGAGCTGTTTTTT
size: once; D: NA; V: TRBV2; J: TRBJ2-3; CDR3: CASSESTRTDTQYF; DNA: TGTGCCAGCAGTGAGTCGACCCGCACAGATACGCAGTATTTT
size: NA; D: TRBD2; V: TRBV9; J: TRBJ2-3; CDR3: CASSATGLAGGTDTQYF; DNA: TGTGCCAGCAGCGCTACGGGACTAGCGGGGGGGACAGATACGCAGTATTTT
size: once; D: TRBD1; V: TRBV5-1; J: TRBJ2-5; CDR3: CASSLGWGTGQETQYF; DNA: TGCGCCAGCAGCTTGGGATGGGGGACAGGCCAAGAGACCCAGTACTTC
size: few; D: NA; V: TRBV10-1; J: TRBJ1-1; CDR3: CASSELGGEAFF; DNA: TGCGCCAGCAGTGAGTTGGGGGGTGAAGCTTTCTTT
size: NA; D: NA; V: TRBV7-3; J: TRBJ2-5; CDR3: CASSLSGRLTQYF; DNA: TGTGCCAGCAGCTTATCGGGCCGTCTGACCCAGTACTTC
size: NA; D: NA; V: TRBV19; J: TRBJ1-3; CDR3: CASSIGARGGRDTIYF; DNA: TGTGCCAGTAGTATCGGCGCGAGGGGAGGTCGTGACACCATATATTTT
size: NA; D: NA; V: TRBV18; J: TRBJ1-4; CDR3: CASSPRQNPNEKLFF; DNA: TGTGCCAGCTCACCACGACAAAACCCTAATGAAAAACTGTTTTTT